The rows below give T cell receptor beta chains drawn from one sample of a study of cytomegalovirus exposure and HLA in healthy donors. Clones were read by immunoSEQ multiplex PCR, and TCRdb kept only the in-frame ones, dropping some. Seen in this sample are around 200,000 clones; the ten most common clones hold around 0.79%. Material for sequencing was PBMCs. These receptors originate from a woman in her late teens or twenties in good health and CMV-seropositive. CDR3s include the opening cysteine and the closing phenylalanine or tryptophan. D genes are given only for firm matches.

TGTGCCAGCAGCGGCGGGACAGCCTATGGCTACACCTTC,CASSGGTAYGYTF,TRBD1,TRBV7-8,TRBJ1-2
TGTGCCAGCAGCTTAGCACGGGGTCAAGAGACCCAGTACTTC,CASSLARGQETQYF,-,TRBV7-2,TRBJ2-5
TGTGCCAGCAGCGAGGGACTAGCGGGGGCATCCTACAATGAGCAGTTCTTC,CASSEGLAGASYNEQFF,TRBD2,TRBV11-2,TRBJ2-1
TGTGCCAGCAGTGAGGGGACAGGGCTTACAGATACGCAGTATTTT,CASSEGTGLTDTQYF,TRBD1,TRBV25-1,TRBJ2-3
TGTGCTAGTGGTTTGGGACAGCCCTATGGCTACACCTTC,CASGLGQPYGYTF,-,TRBV12-5,TRBJ1-2
TGTGCCAGCAGCTCAGGGGGTTATTCACCCCTCCACTTT,CASSSGGYSPLHF,TRBD1,TRBV7-2,TRBJ1-6
TGTGCCAGCAGGGATGGGACAGGGGGCTATCAGCCCCAGCATTTT,CASRDGTGGYQPQHF,TRBD1,TRBV2,TRBJ1-5
TGTGCCAGCAGCTCATTGAGCTCCCATCAGCCCCAGCATTTT,CASSSLSSHQPQHF,-,TRBV7-9,TRBJ1-5
TGTGCCAGCAGCGTACAGGGAATCCAAGAGACCCAGTACTTC,CASSVQGIQETQYF,-,TRBV9,TRBJ2-5
TGTGCCAGCAGCGGGGGGAGGGGCGGCACAGATACGCAGTATTTT,CASSGGRGGTDTQYF,TRBD2,TRBV9,TRBJ2-3
TGCGCCAGCAGCTTGGAGGTAGCGGGGTCCGCAGATACGCAGTATTTT,CASSLEVAGSADTQYF,TRBD2,TRBV5-1,TRBJ2-3
TGTGCCAGCAGCCACGAGGACAGGCGGTACGAGCAGTACTTC,CASSHEDRRYEQYF,TRBD1,TRBV7-2,TRBJ2-7
TGTGCCAGTAGTATTTACGCGCGTTCTGGAAACACCATATATTTT,CASSIYARSGNTIYF,-,TRBV19,TRBJ1-3
TGTGCCAGCAGTTACACCTACGACTTAGCTGGAAACACCATATATTTT,CASSYTYDLAGNTIYF,-,TRBV6-5,TRBJ1-3
TGTGCCTGGACCCCCCTTGATCCTAGCTACGAGCAGTACTTC,CAWTPLDPSYEQYF,-,TRBV30,TRBJ2-7
TGTGCCAGCAGCTCGTCGACAAGCAACACTGAAGCTTTCTTT,CASSSSTSNTEAFF,-,TRBV7-8,TRBJ1-1
TGTGCCAGTAGTATTGGGTGGAGGGGGCATAGTGGGGCCAACGTCCTGACTTTC,CASSIGWRGHSGANVLTF,-,TRBV19,TRBJ2-6
TGTGCCACTTCGGACCGACAGGCTTTCTTT,CATSDRQAFF,-,TRBV6-1,TRBJ1-1
TGTGCCAGCAGCTCCGCGACAGGGGATGAAGGCTACACCTTC,CASSSATGDEGYTF,TRBD1,TRBV7-3,TRBJ1-2
TGTGCCAGCAGCTTAGGATTAGCGGGAGCGACCACCGGGGAGCTGTTTTTT,CASSLGLAGATTGELFF,TRBD2,TRBV7-9,TRBJ2-2
TGTGCCAGCAGCCCAGTCTCAGGGAACTATGGCTACACCTTC,CASSPVSGNYGYTF,-,TRBV5-8,TRBJ1-2
TGTGCCAGCAGCGTAGGAGGTGAAAATTCACCCCTCCACTTT,CASSVGGENSPLHF,-,TRBV9,TRBJ1-6
TGTGCAAGTCGCTTAGAAGCTAGCGTGAATGAAAAACTGTTTTTT,CASRLEASVNEKLFF,-,TRBV12-2,TRBJ1-4
TGTGCCAGCAGCTTACGGGTGCTATCTTACGAGCAGTACTTC,CASSLRVLSYEQYF,-,TRBV7-8,TRBJ2-7
TGTGCCAGCAGCACAGGGCTCATAACACAGGGCGTTGGCACTGAAGCTTTCTTT,CASSTGLITQGVGTEAFF,-,TRBV5-4,TRBJ1-1
TGTGCCAGCAGCCCTTTGAGCGGGGGAGGCACAGATACGCAGTATTTT,CASSPLSGGGTDTQYF,TRBD2,TRBV4-2,TRBJ2-3
TGCGCCAGCAGCGGCTCCGGGACAGGGGTACGAGGACTGTTTTTT,CASSGSGTGVRGLFF,TRBD1,TRBV5-1,TRBJ1-4
TGTGCCAGCAGTCAACAGGGGTGGGAGACCCAGTACTTC,CASSQQGWETQYF,TRBD1,TRBV6-5,TRBJ2-5
TGCAGCTCTGGACAGGGGGGAGCTTTCTTT,CSSGQGGAFF,TRBD1,TRBV29-1,TRBJ1-1
TGTGCCAGCAGCCCGGGGGGCCGCTCCTACGAGCAGTACTTC,CASSPGGRSYEQYF,-,TRBV5-8,TRBJ2-7
TGTGCCAGCAGTGAAGCTGGACGGGGGGGATACGAGCAGTACTTC,CASSEAGRGGYEQYF,TRBD2,TRBV6-1,TRBJ2-7
TGTGCCTGGAGCGGACAGTCCCCCGGGGAGCTGTTTTTT,CAWSGQSPGELFF,-,TRBV30,TRBJ2-2
TGTGCCTGGAGTGTAGATGGGCAATATGGCTACACCTTC,CAWSVDGQYGYTF,-,TRBV30,TRBJ1-2
TGTGCCAGCAGCTGGGGACAGCCCTACGAGCAGTACTTC,CASSWGQPYEQYF,TRBD1,TRBV11-2,TRBJ2-7
TGTGCCTGGAGTTCCTCCGGGTCCTACGAGCAGTACTTC,CAWSSSGSYEQYF,-,TRBV30,TRBJ2-7
TGCGCCAGCAGCTTGGCGGGTATGCAAGAGACCCAGTACTTC,CASSLAGMQETQYF,-,TRBV5-1,TRBJ2-5
TGTGCCAGCAGCCCCGCGTTGATTGGCTACACCTTC,CASSPALIGYTF,-,TRBV11-2,TRBJ1-2
TGTGCCAGCAGTGACGACAGGTTGTATAGCAATCAGCCCCAGCATTTT,CASSDDRLYSNQPQHF,-,TRBV6-1,TRBJ1-5
TGTGCCAGCAGTTTATTCGGGACAGTTGGTACTGAAGCTTTCTTT,CASSLFGTVGTEAFF,TRBD1,TRBV27,TRBJ1-1
TGTGCCAGCAGCAGCAAGGGCGGGGGGGGCACAGATACGCAGTATTTT,CASSSKGGGGTDTQYF,TRBD2,TRBV5-6,TRBJ2-3
TGTGCCACCAGCAGAGATCTGGGAGGCAATGAGCAGTTCTTC,CATSRDLGGNEQFF,-,TRBV15,TRBJ2-1
TGTGCCAGCAGTCGTCTAGCGGGAGGTGCCGGGGAGCTGTTTTTT,CASSRLAGGAGELFF,TRBD2,TRBV2,TRBJ2-2
TGTGCCAGCAGCTTCGGAGGTCAACAAGCCTCCTACGAGCAGTACTTC,CASSFGGQQASYEQYF,-,TRBV5-4,TRBJ2-7
TGTGCCAGCAGCCTGGTCGGGTCCCACGAGCAGTACTTC,CASSLVGSHEQYF,-,TRBV5-6,TRBJ2-7
TGTGCCAGCGCACGGGTAGAGACCCAGTACTTC,CASARVETQYF,-,TRBV2,TRBJ2-5
TGCAGCGTGGCCGGGGGAGCGGATACGCAGTATTTT,CSVAGGADTQYF,-,TRBV29-1,TRBJ2-3
TGTGCCAGCAGCCCGGGACAGGGTGTGACTGAAGCTTTCTTT,CASSPGQGVTEAFF,TRBD1,TRBV9,TRBJ1-1
TGTGCCAGCAGCGCTTCTTATCGGGGGGGCCGACCAGAGACCCAGTACTTC,CASSASYRGGRPETQYF,TRBD2,TRBV9,TRBJ2-5
TGTGCCAGCTCACCAGGGACAGGGACCGGTTCACCCCTCCACTTT,CASSPGTGTGSPLHF,TRBD1,TRBV18,TRBJ1-6
TGTGCCAGCAGAACAGGGCTTTCAACTAATGAAAAACTGTTTTTT,CASRTGLSTNEKLFF,-,TRBV5-6,TRBJ1-4
TGTGCCAGCAGTACAGCAGGGGCGATGGGTCAGCCCCAGCATTTT,CASSTAGAMGQPQHF,-,TRBV27,TRBJ1-5
TGTGCCAGCAGCGGTCTGTCAAGGGGTGCGAGTACTGAAGCTTTCTTT,CASSGLSRGASTEAFF,-,TRBV5-4,TRBJ1-1
TGCGCCAGCAGCTTGGCGGACAGGGCTAACACTGAAGCTTTCTTT,CASSLADRANTEAFF,TRBD1,TRBV5-1,TRBJ1-1
TGTGCCAGCAGCCAAGGACTAGCGGGGGCCCAGGTAGATACGCAGTATTTT,CASSQGLAGAQVDTQYF,TRBD2,TRBV4-2,TRBJ2-3
TGTGCCAGCTCTCAGGGACACGGTTACGAGCAGTACTTC,CASSQGHGYEQYF,-,TRBV18,TRBJ2-7
TGTGCCAGCTCTTACGGGAGCCAGGGGAACACTGAAGCTTTCTTT,CASSYGSQGNTEAFF,-,TRBV18,TRBJ1-1
TGTGCCAGCAGCTTCAGAATGGCTGAAGCTTTCTTT,CASSFRMAEAFF,-,TRBV5-8,TRBJ1-1